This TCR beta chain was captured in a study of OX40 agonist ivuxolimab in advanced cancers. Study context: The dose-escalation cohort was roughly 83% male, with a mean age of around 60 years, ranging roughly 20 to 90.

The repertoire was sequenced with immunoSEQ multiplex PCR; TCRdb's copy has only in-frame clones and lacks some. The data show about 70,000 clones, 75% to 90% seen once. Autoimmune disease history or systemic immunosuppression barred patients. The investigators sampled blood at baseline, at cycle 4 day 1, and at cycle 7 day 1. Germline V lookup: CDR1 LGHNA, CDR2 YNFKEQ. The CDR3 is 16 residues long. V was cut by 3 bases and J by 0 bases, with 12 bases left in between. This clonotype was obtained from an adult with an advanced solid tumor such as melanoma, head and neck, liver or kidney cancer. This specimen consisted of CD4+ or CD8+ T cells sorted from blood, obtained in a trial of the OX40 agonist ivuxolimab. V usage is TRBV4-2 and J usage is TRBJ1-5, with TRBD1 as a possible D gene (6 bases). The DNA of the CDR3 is TGTGCCAGCAGCCACCCAACAGGGAATAGCAATCAGCCCCAGCATTTT. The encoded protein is CASSHPTGNSNQPQHF.